What follows is one T cell receptor beta chain and its context. As for time point: pretreatment peripheral blood. There are 14 residues in the CDR3. The V gene end was trimmed by 6 bases and the J gene end by 1 base; junction bases not matched to a gene: 4. Germline lookup yields CDR1 ENHRY and CDR2 SYGVKD. This sample was taken from a study of PD-L1 blockade in urothelial cancer. Study as a whole: Blood analysis took place 3 weeks (second dose) and 6 weeks after treatment start. Blood samples contained a median about 150,000 T cells.

A spike-in of synthetic TCR analog templates was added to each PCR. The method was immunoSEQ multiplex PCR; TCRdb's version includes in-frame clones alone and lacks a portion of them. Of tens of thousands of clones listed, roughly 78% are singletons. This chain uses TRBV10-3 with TRBJ1-1, with 8 bases matching TRBD1. This sequence originates from an older man with urothelial cancer. Sample: PBMCs, taken around atezolizumab (anti-PD-L1) treatment. Here the CDR3 DNA reads TGTGCCATCAGGGGACAGGACTCGAACACTGAAGCTTTCTTT. This encodes CAIRGQDSNTEAFF.